This record looks at one T cell receptor (beta chain) sequence and its context. Its antigen has not been determined. No base quality values were provided; no much bigger clone lies one nucleotide off. These reads were obtained on an Illumina HiSeq 2000. Multiplex PCR amplification was used to generate the TCR beta chain libraries. High-throughput sequencing was used to analyze the amplified TCR beta chain products. The raw public data were reprocessed by TCRdb itself: fastp quality trimming at Q25, MiXCR clonotype calling, in-frame beta chains only. Merged by CDR3 protein, the rows form single entries marked with the most common genes and DNA. The sample table holds some 150,000 distinct CDR3 sequences, of which around 33% were seen once. In total, the top ten clones hold around 4% of the sample. The germline V gene encodes CDR1 DFQATT and CDR2 SNEGSKA (reference sequence). Compared with germline, V lacks 7 bases and J lacks 3 bases; bases without a gene match: 5. The CDR3 goes from the cysteine to the phenylalanine over 14 residues. The kept DNA is CDR3 alone, 42 bases in frame from the first base.

This specimen belongs to a study of breast tumors, draining lymph nodes, adjacent tissues (TCRdb year 2016). Background for the entire study: The study compared TCR beta repertoires across tumor, adjacent nontumor tissue and axillary lymph nodes from breast cancer patients. In human breast cancer, the study set out to evaluate how tumor, surrounding tissue and draining lymph node repertoires relate to one another and whether T cells may move between these sites.

Lymph node samples came from the axillary draining lymph nodes of breast cancer patients. Study-wide findings and limitations: The conclusion that tumor T cells originate in lymph nodes was framed as consistent with a hypothesis rather than directly demonstrated. A scenario in which most tumor T cells derive from the lymph node and then expand within tumor tissue was judged to be consistent with the data. Tumor T-cell repertoires showed less diversity than lymph node repertoires and more diversity than nontumor tissue repertoires, and tumor T-cell repertoires showed preferential V and J gene usage. In luminal-like breast cancer, tumor and nontumor tissue repertoires resembled each other significantly more than in basal-like breast cancer.

The specimen was axillary lymph node tissue. The V and J segments used are TRBV20-1 and TRBJ2-1, with 11 bases aligning to TRBD2. The sequence came from a female donor with breast cancer. Some clones in this sample may be carry-over from other donors' samples. The bases read TGCAGTGGATATAGCGGGGGGGGCTACAATGAGCAGTTCTTC. This yields the protein CSGYSGGGYNEQFF.